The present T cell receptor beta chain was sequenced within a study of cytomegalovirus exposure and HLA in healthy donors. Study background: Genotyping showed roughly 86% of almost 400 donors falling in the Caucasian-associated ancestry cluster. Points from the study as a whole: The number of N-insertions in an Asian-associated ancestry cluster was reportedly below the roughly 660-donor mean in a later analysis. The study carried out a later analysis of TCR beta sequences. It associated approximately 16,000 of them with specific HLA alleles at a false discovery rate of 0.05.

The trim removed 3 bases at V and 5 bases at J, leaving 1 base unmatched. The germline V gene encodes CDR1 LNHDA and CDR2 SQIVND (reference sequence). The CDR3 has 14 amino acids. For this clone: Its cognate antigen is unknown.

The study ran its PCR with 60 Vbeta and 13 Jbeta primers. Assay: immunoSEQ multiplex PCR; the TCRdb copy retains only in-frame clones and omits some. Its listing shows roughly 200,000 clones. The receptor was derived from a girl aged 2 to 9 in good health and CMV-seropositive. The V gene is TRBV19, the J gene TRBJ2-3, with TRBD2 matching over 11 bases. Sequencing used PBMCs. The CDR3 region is CASSIGLAGDTQYF. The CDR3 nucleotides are TGTGCCAGTAGTATCGGACTAGCGGGAGATACGCAGTATTTT.